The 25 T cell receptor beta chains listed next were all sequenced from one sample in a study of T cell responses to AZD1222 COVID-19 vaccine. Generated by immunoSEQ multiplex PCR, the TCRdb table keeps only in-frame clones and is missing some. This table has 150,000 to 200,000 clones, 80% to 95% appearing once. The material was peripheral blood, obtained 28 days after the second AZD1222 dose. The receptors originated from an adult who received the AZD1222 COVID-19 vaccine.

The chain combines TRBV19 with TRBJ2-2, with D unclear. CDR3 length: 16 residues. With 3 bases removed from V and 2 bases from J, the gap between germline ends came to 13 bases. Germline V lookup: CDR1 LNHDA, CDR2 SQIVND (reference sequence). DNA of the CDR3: TGTGCCAGTAGTATTCCCCGCGGCACCAACACCGGGGAGCTGTTTTTT. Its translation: CASSIPRGTNTGELFF.

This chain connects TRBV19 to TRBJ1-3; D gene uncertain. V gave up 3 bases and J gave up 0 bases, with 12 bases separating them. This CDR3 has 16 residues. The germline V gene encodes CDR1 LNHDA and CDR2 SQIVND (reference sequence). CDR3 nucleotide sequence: TGTGCCAGTAGTATTGGAGCACCTTCCTCTGGAAACACCATATATTTT. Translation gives CASSIGAPSSGNTIYF.

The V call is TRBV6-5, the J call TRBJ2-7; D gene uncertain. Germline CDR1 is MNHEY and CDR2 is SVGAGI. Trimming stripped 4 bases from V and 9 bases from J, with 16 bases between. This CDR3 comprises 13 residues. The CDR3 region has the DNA TGTGCCAGCAGTTCCCGGGCCAAAATGGGGCAGTACTTC. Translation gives CASSSRAKMGQYF.

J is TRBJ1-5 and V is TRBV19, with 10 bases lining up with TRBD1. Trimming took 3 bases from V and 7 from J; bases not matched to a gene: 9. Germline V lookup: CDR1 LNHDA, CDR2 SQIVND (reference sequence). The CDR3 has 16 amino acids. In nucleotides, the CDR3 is TGTGCCAGTAGTATTCCTGGACAGGGGGGCGGACAGCCCCAGCATTTT. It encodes CASSIPGQGGGQPQHF.

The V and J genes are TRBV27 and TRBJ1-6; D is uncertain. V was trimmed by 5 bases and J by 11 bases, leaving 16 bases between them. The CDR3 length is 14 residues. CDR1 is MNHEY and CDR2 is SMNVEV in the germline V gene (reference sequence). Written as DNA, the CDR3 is TGTGCCAGCAGTCTCGGACCATATCAACCACCCCTCCACTTT. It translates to CASSLGPYQPPLHF.

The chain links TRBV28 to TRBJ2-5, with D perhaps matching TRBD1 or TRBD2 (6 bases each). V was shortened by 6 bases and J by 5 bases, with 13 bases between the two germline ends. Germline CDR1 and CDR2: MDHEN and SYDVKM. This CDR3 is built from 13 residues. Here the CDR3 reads CASRLSGAETQYF. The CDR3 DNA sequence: TGTGCCAGCAGACTATCGGGGGCGGAGACCCAGTACTTC.

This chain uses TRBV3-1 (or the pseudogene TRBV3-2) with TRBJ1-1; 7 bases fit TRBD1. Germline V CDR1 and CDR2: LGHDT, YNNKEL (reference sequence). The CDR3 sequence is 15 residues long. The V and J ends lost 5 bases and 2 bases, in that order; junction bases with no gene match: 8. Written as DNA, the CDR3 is TGTGCCAGCAGCGTGACAGGGCAATACAACACTGAAGCTTTCTTT. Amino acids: CASSVTGQYNTEAFF.

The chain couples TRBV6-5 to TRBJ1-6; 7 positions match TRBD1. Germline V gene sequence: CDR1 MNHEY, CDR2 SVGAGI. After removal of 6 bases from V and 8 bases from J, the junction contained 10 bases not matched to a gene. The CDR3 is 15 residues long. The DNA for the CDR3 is TGTGCCAGCAGCCCGACCCAGGGGGTGTATTCACCCCTCCACTTT. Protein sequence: CASSPTQGVYSPLHF.

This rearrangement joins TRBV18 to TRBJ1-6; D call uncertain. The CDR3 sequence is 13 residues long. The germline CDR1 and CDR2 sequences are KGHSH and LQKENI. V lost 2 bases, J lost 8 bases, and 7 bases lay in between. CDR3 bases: TGTGCCAGCTCACCAAACTCTGATTCACCCCTCCACTTT. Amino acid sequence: CASSPNSDSPLHF.

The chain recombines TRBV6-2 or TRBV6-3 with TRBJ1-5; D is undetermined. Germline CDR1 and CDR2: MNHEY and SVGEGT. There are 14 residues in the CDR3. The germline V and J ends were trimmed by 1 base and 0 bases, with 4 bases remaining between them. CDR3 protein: CASSYCSSNQPQHF. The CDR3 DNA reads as TGTGCCAGCAGTTACTGCAGTAGCAATCAGCCCCAGCATTTT.

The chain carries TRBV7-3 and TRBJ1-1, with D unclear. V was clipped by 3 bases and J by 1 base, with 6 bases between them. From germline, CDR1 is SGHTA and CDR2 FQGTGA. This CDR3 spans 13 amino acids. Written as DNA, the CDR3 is TGTGCCAGCAGCTTGAGAGAGAACACTGAAGCTTTCTTT. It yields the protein CASSLRENTEAFF.

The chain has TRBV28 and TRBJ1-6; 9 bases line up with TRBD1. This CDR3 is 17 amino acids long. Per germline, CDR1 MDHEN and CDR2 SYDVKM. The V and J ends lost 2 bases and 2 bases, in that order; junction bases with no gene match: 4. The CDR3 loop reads CASSLGDRATYNSPLHF. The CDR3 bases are TGTGCCAGCAGTTTAGGGGACAGGGCCACCTATAATTCACCCCTCCACTTT.

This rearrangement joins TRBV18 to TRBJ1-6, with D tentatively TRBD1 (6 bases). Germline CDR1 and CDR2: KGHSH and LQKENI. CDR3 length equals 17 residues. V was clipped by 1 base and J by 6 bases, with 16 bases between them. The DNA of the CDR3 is TGTGCCAGCTCACCACAAAGTTCGGGGGCAGCTAATTCACCCCTCCACTTT. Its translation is CASSPQSSGAANSPLHF.

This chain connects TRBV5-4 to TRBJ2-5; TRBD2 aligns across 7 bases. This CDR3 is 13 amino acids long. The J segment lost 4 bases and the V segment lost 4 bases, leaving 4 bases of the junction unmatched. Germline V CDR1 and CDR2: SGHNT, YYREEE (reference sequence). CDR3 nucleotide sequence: TGTGCCAGCAGCCGCCCTAGCGGAGAGACCCAGTACTTC. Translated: CASSRPSGETQYF.

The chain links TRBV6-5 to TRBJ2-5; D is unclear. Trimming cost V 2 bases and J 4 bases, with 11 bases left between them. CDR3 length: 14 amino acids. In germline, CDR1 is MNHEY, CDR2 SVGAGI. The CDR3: CASSYRAKGETQYF. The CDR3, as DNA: TGTGCCAGCAGTTACAGGGCAAAGGGAGAGACCCAGTACTTC.

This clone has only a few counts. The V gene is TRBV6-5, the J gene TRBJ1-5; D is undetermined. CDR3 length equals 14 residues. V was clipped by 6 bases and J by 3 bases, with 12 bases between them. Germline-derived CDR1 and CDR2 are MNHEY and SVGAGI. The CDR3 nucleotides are TGTGCCAGCAGCCTGGCCGGAACCAATCAGCCCCAGCATTTT. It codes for CASSLAGTNQPQHF.

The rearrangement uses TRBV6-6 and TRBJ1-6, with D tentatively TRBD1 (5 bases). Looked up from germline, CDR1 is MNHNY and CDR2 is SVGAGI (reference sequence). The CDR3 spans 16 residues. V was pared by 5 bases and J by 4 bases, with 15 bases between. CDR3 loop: CASSLGDGQYNSPLHF. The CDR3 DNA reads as TGTGCCAGCAGTCTCGGGGACGGACAATATAATTCACCCCTCCACTTT.

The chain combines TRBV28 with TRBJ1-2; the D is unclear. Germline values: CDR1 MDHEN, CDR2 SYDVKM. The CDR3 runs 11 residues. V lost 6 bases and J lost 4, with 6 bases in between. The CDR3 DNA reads TGTGCCAGCAGGAGACCCTATGGCTACACCTTC. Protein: CASRRPYGYTF.

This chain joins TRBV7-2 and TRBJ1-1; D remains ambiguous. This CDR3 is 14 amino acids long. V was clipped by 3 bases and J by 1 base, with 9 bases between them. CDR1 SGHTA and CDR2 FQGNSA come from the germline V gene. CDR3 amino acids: CASSFSIENTEAFF. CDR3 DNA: TGTGCCAGCAGCTTCTCTATCGAGAACACTGAAGCTTTCTTT.

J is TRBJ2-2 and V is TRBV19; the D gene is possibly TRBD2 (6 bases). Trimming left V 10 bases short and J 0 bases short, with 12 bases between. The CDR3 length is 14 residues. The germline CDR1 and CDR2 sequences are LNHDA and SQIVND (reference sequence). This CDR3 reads CATPRESNTGELFF. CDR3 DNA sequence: TGTGCCACCCCCCGGGAGTCGAACACCGGGGAGCTGTTTTTT.

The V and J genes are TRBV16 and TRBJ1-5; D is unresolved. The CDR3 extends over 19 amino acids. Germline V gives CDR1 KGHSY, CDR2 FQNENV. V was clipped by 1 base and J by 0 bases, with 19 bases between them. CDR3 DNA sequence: TGTGCCAGCAGCCAATTTAGGGTCCGCCTCACCTATAGCAATCAGCCCCAGCATTTT. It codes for CASSQFRVRLTYSNQPQHF.

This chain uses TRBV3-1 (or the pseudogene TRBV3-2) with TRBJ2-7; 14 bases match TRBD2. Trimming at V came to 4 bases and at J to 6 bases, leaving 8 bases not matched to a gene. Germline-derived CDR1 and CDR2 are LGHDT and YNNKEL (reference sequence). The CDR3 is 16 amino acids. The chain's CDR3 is CASSRISGTSGGEQYF. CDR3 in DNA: TGTGCCAGCAGCCGCATCTCCGGGACTAGCGGGGGCGAGCAGTACTTC.

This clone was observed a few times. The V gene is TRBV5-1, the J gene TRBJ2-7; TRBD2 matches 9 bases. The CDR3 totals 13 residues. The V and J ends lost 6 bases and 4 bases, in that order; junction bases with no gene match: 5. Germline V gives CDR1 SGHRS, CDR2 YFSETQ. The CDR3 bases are TGCGCCAGCACTCCTAGCGGGATATACGAGCAGTACTTC. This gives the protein CASTPSGIYEQYF.

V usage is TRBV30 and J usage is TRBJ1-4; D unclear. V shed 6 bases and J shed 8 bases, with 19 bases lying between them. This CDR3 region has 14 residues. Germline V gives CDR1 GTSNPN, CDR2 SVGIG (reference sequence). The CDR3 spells CACRTGWAGEKLFF. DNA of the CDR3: TGTGCCTGCCGTACTGGATGGGCCGGAGAAAAACTGTTTTTT. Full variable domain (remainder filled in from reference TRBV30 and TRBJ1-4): SQTIHQWPATLVQPVGSPLSLECTVEGTSNPNLYWYRQAAGRGLQLLFYSVGIGQISSEVPQNLSASRPQDRQFILSSKKLLLSDSGFYLCACRTGWAGEKLFFGSGTQLSVL.

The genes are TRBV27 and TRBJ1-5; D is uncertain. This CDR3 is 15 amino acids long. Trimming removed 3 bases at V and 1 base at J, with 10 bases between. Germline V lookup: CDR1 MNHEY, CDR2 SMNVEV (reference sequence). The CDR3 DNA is TGTGCCAGCAGTTTTCTCCCGAGAAGCAATCAGCCCCAGCATTTT. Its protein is CASSFLPRSNQPQHF.